What follows is one T cell receptor beta chain and its context. This clonotype appeared many times. The clone's antigen remains unknown. Base quality data are lacking; no much larger clone is found one base away. The data originate from a study of regulatory T cells in long-lasting Graves disease (dated by TCRdb to the early 2020s). At the level of the whole study: To count as having persistent Graves' disease, a patient had to have received antithyroid drug treatment for over 5 years with TSH receptor autoantibodies remaining persistently positive. A total of 33 samples underwent TCR sequencing: around 13 from persistent and approximately 20 from newly diagnosed Graves' disease patients. Persistent Graves' disease patients in the clinical cohort had taken antithyroid drugs for roughly ten years on average. Persistent Graves' disease patients were compared with newly diagnosed Graves' disease patients by peripheral blood TCR sequencing and RNA sequencing. The study took place in China and was registered as a clinical trial. The full study reports these points: Compared with newly diagnosed patients, patients with persistent Graves' disease had lower TCR Shannon entropy and fewer highly expanded clones, which suggests clonal expansion. Only the TCR beta chain was sequenced and analyzed. A larger number of public clonotypes was shared among persistent patients (2,741) than among newly diagnosed patients (around 880). The authors noted that the small sample size was a limitation that may lower accuracy. Preferential use of TRBV28, TRBJ1-2 and TRBJ2-5 was observed in persistent disease, whereas TRBV20-1 and TRBJ2-1 were favored in newly diagnosed disease. Because the primary lesion, thyroid tissue, could not be accessed, the study looked at peripheral blood alone.

The receptor library was made with multiplex PCR. Sequencing was performed on an Illumina HiSeq 4000. TCR beta libraries were built with iRepertoire HTBI primers and Arm-PCR amplification of CDR3 regions. PCR products were gel purified before sequencing. Per the authors' processing: Gene usage analysis of CDR3 amino acid clonotypes used the approximately 62 TRBV and about 13 TRBJ segments found across samples. COPE and FqMerger were used to merge filtered high-quality paired reads into contigs. Contigs were aligned with BLAST to IMGT TRBV, TRBD and TRBJ reference genes, and CDR3 was defined per IMGT. Clonotypes above 0.1% frequency were classified as highly expanded clones. Shannon entropy was used to measure repertoire diversity, and the Gini coefficient was used to measure V-J evenness. Public clonotypes were defined as clonotypes shared by more than one individual. Using fastp trimming at Q25 and MiXCR clonotype assembly, TCRdb reanalyzed the public sequencing data and kept in-frame beta chains. One record per CDR3 amino acid sequence lists the most common genes and DNA. The V and J calls here are based on TCRdb, not the publication. Recorded for this sample are 450,000 or so distinct CDR3 sequences; around 21% of them occurred a single time. The top ten hold about 8.3% of the sample.

The cysteine opens and the phenylalanine closes a CDR3 of 16 amino acids. Only CDR3 DNA is held: 48 bases, read in frame from base 1. CDR1 and CDR2, looked up from the germline V gene (reference sequence), are GTSNPN and SVGIG. V lost 3 bases and J lost 3 bases; the stretch between them is 21 bases long. The sample's time point label, decoded: persistent/refractory GD, antithyroid drugs over 5 years with positive TRAb. RNA was extracted from PBMCs in TRIzol for both TCR sequencing and RNA sequencing. The diagnosis of Graves' disease was made according to American Thyroid Association guidelines. Patients were recruited from an endocrinology department in Xi'an, China. Each patient gave 8.5 to 9.5 milliliters of peripheral blood, collected in an EDTA anticoagulant tube. PBMCs were isolated by Ficoll Paque Plus density gradient separation without further T cell sorting. An Agilent 2100 Bioanalyzer and agarose gel were used to check RNA quality, while a NanoDrop 2000 measured RNA concentration.

The receptor comes from a female donor with Graves disease. This material consisted of peripheral blood mononuclear cells (PBMCs), taken when the disease was refractory, from a patient treated with antithyroid drugs. The rearrangement joined TRBV30 to TRBJ2-7; possibly the D gene is TRBD1, per 5 matching bases. The DNA reads TGTGCCTGGAGGTCTCCGACAGCGAAAGGACGCTACGAGCAGTACTTC. Translated, it gives CAWRSPTAKGRYEQYF.